The 22 T cell receptor beta chains below were found in one sample sequenced in a study of CD8 T cells in ankylosing spondylitis. TCRdb independently ran MiXCR on the 5' RACE reads; one entry per CDR3 protein. The table has roughly 250,000 distinct CDR3 sequences, approximately 9% seen once. What was sequenced was blood, either unsorted or a sorted T cell fraction (not recorded which). The receptors were gathered from a male donor with ankylosing spondylitis or in good health (not recorded which).

The gene calls are TRBV6-2 or TRBV6-3 and TRBJ2-3, with D possibly being TRBD1 (5 bases). The CDR3 length is 15 residues. V was clipped by 5 bases and J by 5 bases, with 17 bases between them. Per the germline V gene, CDR1 is MNHEY and CDR2 is SVGEGT. This CDR3 reads CASSTIQGPGDTQYF. The DNA of the CDR3 is TGTGCCAGCAGTACTATCCAGGGTCCCGGAGATACGCAGTATTTT.

There are many counts of this clonotype. This chain connects TRBV11-2 to TRBJ2-3; 9 positions match TRBD2. The CDR3 runs 16 residues. V was clipped by 2 bases and J by 5 bases; unmatched bases: 8. In germline, CDR1 is SGHAT, CDR2 FQNNGV. The CDR3 here is CASSLSRGGSVDTQYF. The CDR3 DNA follows: TGTGCCAGCAGCTTATCGCGGGGGGGCTCTGTAGATACGCAGTATTTT.

This clonotype was counted ten times or more. The rearrangement joins TRBV27 to TRBJ2-7; 8 bases are a match to TRBD1. After removal of 9 bases from V and 9 bases from J, the junction contained 16 bases not matched to a gene. Per the germline V gene, CDR1 is MNHEY and CDR2 is SMNVEV (reference sequence). This CDR3 comprises 14 residues. CDR3: CARSGGAHPKGQYF. In DNA form, the CDR3 reads TGTGCCAGGTCAGGGGGCGCACACCCTAAGGGGCAGTACTTC.

This clonotype was seen at least ten times. This chain uses TRBV6-1 with TRBJ1-6; D gene unclear. Germline V CDR1 and CDR2: MNHNS, SASEGT. The CDR3 sequence is 14 residues long. V was shortened by 2 bases and J by 8 bases, with 10 bases between the two germline ends. The CDR3 sequence is CASSEIEGYSPLHF. In DNA form, the CDR3 reads TGTGCCAGCAGTGAAATCGAGGGATATTCACCCCTCCACTTT.

At least ten counts were recorded for this clonotype. This chain connects TRBV7-2 to TRBJ2-7, with D hard to call. The CDR3 has 14 residues. Germline V gives CDR1 SGHTA, CDR2 FQGNSA. V gave up 7 bases and J gave up 3 bases, with 16 bases separating them. The CDR3 bases are TGTGCCAGCATCCCCGTCCCTAATGGCTACGAGCAGTACTTC. This translates into CASIPVPNGYEQYF.

Many counts were recorded for this clonotype. The chain couples TRBV18 to TRBJ2-1; TRBD1 matches 7 bases. CDR3 size: 20 residues. Germline V lookup: CDR1 KGHSH, CDR2 LQKENI. The trim removed 3 bases at V and 1 base at J, leaving 18 bases unmatched. In DNA form, the CDR3 reads TGTGCCAGCTCACCCCTCAGACGAGTACCGAGGGGGCCTTCCTACAATGAGCAGTTCTTC. It specifies CASSPLRRVPRGPSYNEQFF.

This clonotype was counted ten times or more. The chain joins TRBV7-9 to TRBJ2-7, with D uncertain. Per germline, CDR1 SEHNR and CDR2 FQNEAQ (reference sequence). V dropped 5 bases and J dropped 3 bases, with 14 bases sitting between them. This CDR3 is built from 14 residues. The CDR3 bases are TGTGCCAGCAGCCGATCCACTTTGGTCTACGAGCAGTACTTC. It yields the protein CASSRSTLVYEQYF.

In its sample, this clonotype was seen a few times. The chain has TRBV10-2 and TRBJ1-5; D is ambiguous. Germline values: CDR1 WSHSY, CDR2 SAAADI. This CDR3 has 16 residues. V lost 7 bases to trimming and J lost 0 bases, with 16 bases between them. This CDR3 reads CASTKGGLFSNQPQHF. CDR3 sequence (DNA): TGCGCCAGCACTAAAGGCGGGCTCTTTAGCAATCAGCCCCAGCATTTT.

There are many counts of this clonotype. The V gene is TRBV7-6, the J gene TRBJ1-1; 11 bases agree with TRBD1. J lost 2 bases, V lost 4 bases, and 6 bases had no gene match. Germline-derived CDR1 and CDR2 are SGHVS and FNYEAQ. The CDR3 has 16 residues. DNA of the CDR3: TGTGCCAGCAGCTGGACAGGGGGCGTCCCAAACACTGAAGCTTTCTTT. Its protein product is CASSWTGGVPNTEAFF.

This clonotype occurred many times. The genes are TRBV6-2 or TRBV6-3 and TRBJ2-6; tentatively, D is TRBD1 (5 bases). Per germline, CDR1 MNHEY and CDR2 SVGEGT. The CDR3 is made up of 20 amino acids. The V gene lost 2 bases and the J gene lost 0 bases, with 20 bases spanning the gap. The CDR3 protein is CASSYGHNRFTSSGANVLTF. The DNA of the CDR3 is TGTGCCAGCAGTTACGGACATAACAGGTTTACCTCCTCTGGGGCCAACGTCCTGACTTTC.

Ten or more counts support this clonotype. The J gene is TRBJ2-7, the V gene TRBV12-3 or TRBV12-4, with a tentative D call TRBD1 (6 bases). The CDR3 is made up of 13 amino acids. V was pared by 8 bases and J by 2 bases, with 13 bases between. CDR3 protein: CASGEQGTYEQYF. The CDR3 bases are TGTGCCAGCGGGGAACAGGGAACCTACGAGCAGTACTTC.

The sample holds a few counts of this clonotype. V usage is TRBV4-3 and J usage is TRBJ2-2; the match to TRBD2 covers 7 bases. CDR3 length: 17 amino acids. V dropped 3 bases and J dropped 0; count of bases not matched to a gene: 7. Germline V CDR1 and CDR2: LGHNA, YSLEER. In DNA, the CDR3 is TGCGCCAGCAGCCAGGAGGCGGGGGTCGCGAACACCGGGGAGCTGTTTTTT. Protein product: CASSQEAGVANTGELFF.

The sample holds many counts of this clonotype. The V gene is TRBV20-1, the J gene TRBJ2-1; 13 bases fit TRBD2. The CDR3 length is 18 residues. CDR1 and CDR2 (germline): DFQATT, SNEGSKA (reference sequence). The junction had 7 bases not matched to a gene; V was cut back by 0 bases and J by 2 bases. The CDR3: CSARDQLAGGQAYNEQFF. Here the CDR3 DNA reads TGCAGTGCTAGAGATCAACTAGCGGGGGGGCAAGCCTACAATGAGCAGTTCTTC.

This clonotype appeared many times. This rearrangement joins TRBV7-3 to TRBJ1-6, with TRBD1 matching over 7 bases. After removal of 4 bases from V and 12 bases from J, the junction contained 6 bases not matched to a gene. CDR1 and CDR2 from the germline V gene are SGHTA and FQGTGA. The CDR3 extends over 13 amino acids. Here the CDR3 reads CASSSDRDGPLHF. CDR3 bases: TGTGCCAGCAGCTCCGACAGGGATGGACCCCTCCACTTT.

In its sample, this clonotype was seen a few times. V and J are TRBV12-5 and TRBJ1-6; 10 bases fit TRBD1. Germline loops: CDR1 LGHNT, CDR2 FRNRAP. The CDR3 consists of 18 residues. V lost 5 bases, J lost 7 bases, and 14 bases stayed unmatched. CDR3 sequence reads: CASGPGTGALGRNSPLHF. CDR3 nucleotide sequence: TGTGCTAGTGGTCCCGGGACAGGGGCCCTAGGAAGGAATTCACCCCTCCACTTT.

In this sample, this clonotype turned up many times. For the CDR3, the DNA is TGTGCCAGCAGTTTCACGGGAGGGCCCACAGATACGCAGTATTTT. Its translation: CASSFTGGPTDTQYF. This chain uses TRBV12-3 or TRBV12-4 with TRBJ2-3; 8 positions match TRBD2. V trimming: 3 bases; J trimming: 2 bases; junction bases outside the gene matches: 4. CDR3 length: 15 amino acids.

This clonotype was observed at least ten times. This chain joins TRBV4-2 and TRBJ2-4, with 8 bases lining up with TRBD1. Losses at the gene ends were 1 base for V and 3 bases for J; bases not matched to a gene: 2. Germline V CDR1 and CDR2: LGHNA, YNFKEQ. The CDR3 runs 15 residues. Here the CDR3 DNA reads TGTGCCAGCAGCCAAGGGGGACAGGACAAAAACATTCAGTACTTC. This gives the protein CASSQGGQDKNIQYF.

This clonotype was recorded a few times. The chain employs TRBV5-8 and TRBJ2-6, with D perhaps matching TRBD1 or TRBD2 (5 bases each). Germline assignment: CDR1 SGHTS and CDR2 YDEGEE. This CDR3 spans 16 amino acids. V was clipped by 4 bases and J by 0 bases, with 11 bases between them. As DNA, the CDR3 is TGTGCCAGCAGCCCGGGACCGATCTCTGGGGCCAACGTCCTGACTTTC. Amino acids: CASSPGPISGANVLTF.

In this sample, this clonotype turned up many times. The chain employs TRBV20-1 and TRBJ2-1; D remains unclear. V gave up 0 bases and J gave up 6 bases, with 12 bases separating them. From germline, CDR1 is DFQATT and CDR2 SNEGSKA (reference sequence). This CDR3 has 14 residues. The CDR3 DNA reads as TGCAGTGCTAGAGATCTGGAAGGGCTCAATGAGCAGTTCTTC. It specifies CSARDLEGLNEQFF.

The chain couples TRBV7-2 to TRBJ2-1, with TRBD1 matching over 8 bases. V trimming: 5 bases; J trimming: 7 bases; junction bases outside the gene matches: 10. The CDR3 is 15 amino acids. Germline V gives CDR1 SGHTA, CDR2 FQGNSA. The CDR3 reads CASSPQGASVNEQFF. In nucleotides, the CDR3 is TGTGCCAGCAGCCCCCAGGGGGCAAGTGTTAATGAGCAGTTCTTC.

The chain couples TRBV4-3 to TRBJ1-1; D not resolved. With 0 bases removed from V and 1 base from J, the gap between germline ends came to 9 bases. Per germline, CDR1 LGHNA and CDR2 YSLEER. CDR3 length equals 15 residues. CDR3 nucleotide sequence: TGCGCCAGCAGCCAAGAACCCGGGAGGAACACTGAAGCTTTCTTT. This encodes CASSQEPGRNTEAFF.

The sample holds many counts of this clonotype. The chain links TRBV12-3 or TRBV12-4 to TRBJ2-3, with 8 positions matching TRBD2. V shed 3 bases, J shed 5 bases, and the junction held 4 bases outside the gene matches. The CDR3 covers 14 residues. In nucleotides, the CDR3 is TGTGCCAGCAGTTTTAGCGGGAATAAAGATACGCAGTATTTT. It yields the protein CASSFSGNKDTQYF.